The 21 T cell receptor beta chains presented below share a single source sample, sequenced in a study of identical twins. TCRdb called the 5' RACE reads again in MiXCR, with one record for every CDR3 protein. The sample has some 210,000 distinct CDR3 sequences; around 15% are singletons. This sample was shared with a second study, whose subject was T cells expressing NK-cell markers.

The sample taken for sequencing was CD8+ T cells sorted from blood. These receptors were collected from a young woman in good health.

The chain combines TRBV20-1 with TRBJ2-7, with D possibly TRBD2 on 6 matching bases. CDR3 length: 14 residues. CDR1 is DFQATT and CDR2 is SNEGSKA in the germline V gene (reference sequence). The germline V and J ends were trimmed by 0 bases and 6 bases, with 15 bases remaining between them. The CDR3, as DNA: TGCAGTGCTAGAGATGGGCGACTAGGTGGCGAGCAGTACTTC. Its protein is CSARDGRLGGEQYF.

This clonotype came up a few times. The chain joins TRBV29-1 to TRBJ1-1; maybe TRBD1 (6 bases). V dropped 3 bases and J dropped 1 base, with 24 bases sitting between them. The CDR3 length is 18 residues. The germline gives CDR1 SQVTM, CDR2 ANQGSEA. The CDR3 DNA reads TGCAGCGTTGAGTCCGGTTCGATCGGGGGGCTAACGAACACTGAAGCTTTCTTT. It translates to CSVESGSIGGLTNTEAFF.

This clonotype was seen only a few times. The rearrangement links TRBV7-2 to TRBJ2-7; 8 bases align to TRBD1. Germline CDR1 reads SGHTA; CDR2 reads FQGNSA. The CDR3 has 15 residues. The V and J ends lost 5 bases and 4 bases, in that order; junction bases with no gene match: 10. In DNA form, the CDR3 reads TGTGCCAGCAGCCCCGTAGTAAACAGGGGGTACGAGCAGTACTTC. Residues: CASSPVVNRGYEQYF.

A few counts support this clonotype. This chain links TRBV27 with TRBJ1-1, with D perhaps TRBD1 (5 bases). Germline V lookup: CDR1 MNHEY, CDR2 SMNVEV (reference sequence). Trimming removed 2 bases from V and 1 base from J, with 23 bases in between. The CDR3 loop spans 19 amino acids. CDR3 DNA sequence: TGTGCCAGCAGTTTACGTTGGCAGGGAGTTGATGATTGGAACACTGAAGCTTTCTTT. Protein: CASSLRWQGVDDWNTEAFF.

The chain couples TRBV27 to TRBJ2-7; weak D call: TRBD2 (6 bases). Trimming removed 6 bases from V and 3 bases from J, with 12 bases in between. The germline V gene encodes CDR1 MNHEY and CDR2 SMNVEV (reference sequence). This CDR3 is 13 amino acids long. CDR3 region: CASRGTRHYEQYF. The CDR3 DNA sequence: TGTGCCAGCAGGGGGACTCGTCACTACGAGCAGTACTTC.

With respect to this clonotype: A read error is possible here, since a much larger clone lies one base away. The V call is TRBV6-5, the J call TRBJ2-3; no clear D gene. The germline V and J ends were trimmed by 2 bases and 1 base, with 4 bases remaining between them. The CDR3 has 13 residues. Germline V gene data show CDR1 as MNHEY and CDR2 as SVGAGI. The CDR3 loop reads CASSYTGTDTQYF. As DNA, the CDR3 is TGTGCCAGCAGTTACACGGGCACAGATACGCAGTATTTT.

The chain has TRBV12-3 or TRBV12-4 and TRBJ2-3; no reliable D call. The V end lost 3 bases, the J end lost 2 bases, and 9 bases lay between the germline ends. CDR3 length: 14 residues. The CDR3 region has the DNA TGTGCCAGCAGTTTTGGGGTACTCACAGATACGCAGTATTTT. It translates to CASSFGVLTDTQYF.

The table lists this clonotype with many counts. The genes are TRBV12-3 or TRBV12-4 and TRBJ1-1; 8 positions agree with TRBD1. The CDR3 has 17 amino acids. After removal of 6 bases from V and 3 bases from J, the junction contained 15 bases not matched to a gene. CDR3 protein: CASSADRGGRRDTEAFF. The DNA of the CDR3 is TGTGCCAGCAGCGCTGACAGGGGTGGACGGAGGGACACTGAAGCTTTCTTT.

This clonotype was counted only a few times. The chain recombines TRBV2 with TRBJ1-5; the match to TRBD1 covers 7 bases. The CDR3 spans 14 residues. V shed 7 bases and J 4 bases; nucleotides not matched to a gene: 7. Germline-derived CDR1 and CDR2 are SNHLY and FYNNEI. The CDR3 DNA sequence: TGTGCCAGCAACCCAGACAGGGTGAATCAGCCCCAGCATTTT. This codes for CASNPDRVNQPQHF.

This clonotype was observed a few times. V and J are TRBV12-5 and TRBJ2-2; no firm D call. The CDR3 runs to 11 residues. Germline V gene sequence: CDR1 LGHNT, CDR2 FRNRAP. The V and J ends lost 7 bases and 5 bases respectively, with 5 bases between them. The CDR3 DNA reads TGTGCTAGTGCCGCGACCGGGGAGCTGTTTTTT. Protein sequence: CASAATGELFF.

This clonotype was observed a handful of times. The J gene is TRBJ2-1, the V gene TRBV9; 12 positions agree with TRBD2. After removal of 4 bases from V and 6 bases from J, the junction contained 5 bases not matched to a gene. The CDR3 has 15 residues. Per germline, CDR1 SGDLS and CDR2 YYNGEE. As DNA, the CDR3 is TGTGCCAGCAGCCCTAGCGGGGGGGCGATCAATGAGCAGTTCTTC. Translating gives CASSPSGGAINEQFF.

This clonotype was seen at least ten times. The chain couples TRBV2 to TRBJ2-7; D gene uncertain. CDR1 is SNHLY, CDR2 FYNNEI, per germline. The CDR3 sequence is 13 residues long. Trimming cost V 7 bases and J 3 bases, with 13 bases left between them. CDR3 region: CASTQNDGYEQYF. As DNA, the CDR3 is TGTGCCAGCACACAGAACGACGGCTACGAGCAGTACTTC.

This clonotype was seen only a few times. The chain uses TRBV12-3 or TRBV12-4 and TRBJ2-7; D is possibly TRBD1 (5 bases). With 7 bases removed from V and 0 bases from J, the gap between germline ends came to 7 bases. The CDR3 contains 12 residues. The CDR3 spells CASMGLSYEQYF. The CDR3 DNA is TGTGCCAGCATGGGGCTCTCCTACGAGCAGTACTTC.

The V gene is TRBV27, the J gene TRBJ2-3; D is unresolved. The CDR3 sequence is 14 residues long. The V end was cut by 7 bases, the J end by 1 base, with 12 bases between. Germline CDR1 reads MNHEY; CDR2 reads SMNVEV (reference sequence). The CDR3 sequence is CASTTSWGTDTQYF. CDR3 sequence (DNA): TGTGCCAGCACCACCTCGTGGGGCACAGATACGCAGTATTTT.

A few counts support this clonotype. The V call is TRBV9, the J call TRBJ1-1; D is ambiguous. Trimming pared 0 bases from V and 2 bases from J, leaving 5 bases between. The germline gives CDR1 SGDLS, CDR2 YYNGEE. The CDR3 spans 13 residues. CDR3 region: CASSVEGNTEAFF. DNA of the CDR3: TGTGCCAGCAGCGTAGAGGGTAACACTGAAGCTTTCTTT. Filled out from reference TRBV9 and TRBJ1-1, the complete variable domain reads DSGVTQTPKHLITATGQRVTLRCSPRSGDLSVYWYQQSLDQGLQFLIQYYNGEERAKGNILERFSAQQFPDLHSELNLSSLELGDSALYFCASSVEGNTEAFFGQGTRLTVV.

This chain links TRBV5-1 with TRBJ2-2; 8 positions match TRBD1. The CDR3 is 16 amino acids. The junction had 10 bases not matched to a gene; V was cut back by 4 bases and J by 5 bases. The germline V gene encodes CDR1 SGHRS and CDR2 YFSETQ. The DNA of the CDR3 is TGCGCCAGCAGCACCCCCCCGAACAGGGGGACCGGGGAGCTGTTTTTT. Its translation is CASSTPPNRGTGELFF.

This clonotype appeared a few times. This chain joins TRBV12-3 or TRBV12-4 and TRBJ2-5, with a weak D call TRBD2 (5 bases). The V and J ends lost 3 bases and 4 bases respectively, with 9 bases between them. This CDR3 contains 13 residues. The CDR3 spells CASSFNGVETQYF. CDR3 nucleotide sequence: TGTGCCAGCAGTTTTAACGGGGTAGAGACCCAGTACTTC.

This sequence joins TRBV20-1 and TRBJ2-1; maybe TRBD2 (5 bases). Germline V gene sequence: CDR1 DFQATT, CDR2 SNEGSKA (reference sequence). This CDR3 spans 15 amino acids. V was cut by 6 bases and J by 2 bases, with 17 bases left in between. CDR3 sequence reads: CSAPSGFNPYNEQFF. Written as DNA, the CDR3 is TGCAGTGCCCCGTCGGGGTTTAACCCCTACAATGAGCAGTTCTTC.

The table lists this clonotype with a few counts. The chain is built from TRBV4-3 and TRBJ1-2, with D tentatively TRBD1 (5 bases). The CDR3 is 12 amino acids. CDR1 and CDR2 from the germline V gene are LGHNA and YSLEER. Trimming cost V 2 bases and J 6 bases, with 7 bases left between them. The CDR3 sequence is CASSQMGDGYTF. The CDR3 DNA is TGCGCCAGCAGCCAAATGGGGGATGGCTACACCTTC.

CDR3 loop: CASSLEVLARTQYF. DNA of the CDR3: TGTGCCAGCAGCTTAGAGGTCTTGGCAAGGACCCAGTACTTC. V gene TRBV7-8 combines with J gene TRBJ2-5, with no clear D. The CDR3 loop spans 14 amino acids. Germline V gene data show CDR1 as SGHVS and CDR2 as FQNEAQ. V was pared by 1 base and J by 7 bases, with 13 bases between.

This clonotype was seen a few times. The rearrangement uses TRBV15 and TRBJ1-4; 9 positions match TRBD1. V lost 5 bases and J lost 6; bases outside the gene matches: 4. The germline V gene has CDR1 LNHNV and CDR2 YYDKDF (reference sequence). The CDR3 runs to 14 residues. CDR3 region: CATSGTGPYEKLFF. Written as DNA, the CDR3 is TGTGCCACCAGCGGGACAGGGCCTTATGAAAAACTGTTTTTT.